Given below is one T cell receptor (beta chain) in context. The antigen it binds to is not known. No base quality information exists; no much larger clone differs at one position. This entry comes from a study of cytomegalovirus exposure and HLA in healthy donors (TCRdb year 2017). At the level of the whole study: In an earlier analysis of 587 of the donors, about 270 Gb of sequence data and some 100 million unique TCR beta sequences from 180 million or so T cells were reported. In an earlier analysis of more than 550 of the donors, high-throughput TCR beta sequencing was used to judge whether each TCR beta V gene segment behaved as functional or pseudogenic. In a later genetic analysis, genome-wide SNP genotypes for about 65% of the 666 donors were used, and that subset was treated as a discovery cohort. HLA typing covered class I and class II loci at four-digit resolution. Among the roughly 430 genotyped donors, 81% belonged to the genetic ancestry cluster associated with self-reported Caucasian donors. An early release covering some 640 HLA-typed donors comprised roughly 300 gigabases of sequencing data and around 80 million unique TCR sequences. All discovery cohort repertoires had been generated on a single sequencing platform. A separate validation cohort of 90 to 150 different subjects was used in addition to the roughly 720-subject first cohort. The study used immunosequencing to profile the T cell repertoires of more than 650 subjects and linked those repertoires to cytomegalovirus serostatus. Among 398 genotyped donors of the cohort, an average of around 240,000 unique TCR beta nucleotide sequences were sequenced per donor, roughly 18% of them non-productive. The later analysis used no new phenotypic data to find candidate immune exposures, relying instead on TCR beta sequences and their occurrence across donors. Alongside the repertoire data, information on donor age, sex, ethnicity and CMV serostatus was compiled. To predict cytomegalovirus infection status, the study brought together high-throughput TCR immunosequencing, statistical association of individual TCRs with disease status, and machine learning. The study aimed to test whether cataloging public T cell receptors could reveal signatures of past pathogen exposure. To study patterns of TCR occurrence, a later analysis re-analyzed previously published TCR beta repertoires from under 750 donors and added high-resolution HLA genotyping. The number of donors typed differed by locus, with 629-630 for A, B, C, DRB1 and DQB1, roughly 520 for DQA1, nearly 610 for DPA1, and 450 to 480 for DPB1. Four to six DR-DQ haplotypes were handled as single units for association and clustering, since linkage in the cohort was strong. The investigation overall reported the following: A total of about 180 TCR beta chains were listed by the study as associated with cytomegalovirus. In a later analysis, several top co-occurrence clusters were reported to appear linked to parvovirus B19, influenza, CMV and Epstein-Barr virus. V-gene and J-gene trimming of TCR beta chains was associated with a missense DCLRE1C variant in a later genetic analysis, and the association was replicated in an independent cohort. In both the original and validation cohorts, the classifier was reported to diagnose cytomegalovirus status with high specificity and sensitivity. A later analysis associated 15,000 to 20,000 TCR beta sequences with specific HLA alleles at a false discovery rate of 0.05. Strong co-occurrence of HLA alleles, especially DR and DQ, made assigning TCR associations to individual alleles difficult. Compared with the 666-donor mean, donors in an Asian-associated ancestry cluster had fewer N-insertions in productive TCRs, according to a later genetic analysis. A few of the identified cytomegalovirus-associated TCR beta chains were confirmed in vitro to be specific for cytomegalovirus antigens. Sequencing depth was assumed to be roughly uniform across donors in the presence/absence analyses, though that assumption may not hold. A cluster of highly shared sequence variants was judged likely to represent a technical artifact of the sequencing pipeline. In a later analysis, the rate of TCR association differed among HLA loci, with DRB1 alleles having the most associated TCRs and HLA-C alleles having the fewest. Most CMV-associated TCR beta chains appeared to be HLA-restricted in a later analysis, and the HLA associations seemed to be driven largely by CMV exposure. Because counts were too low, roughly 16 rarely observed V segments, including chromosome 9 orphons, were excluded from the earlier analysis of some 540 of the donors. Linkage disequilibrium might explain the correlated functional status among segregating V segments, but an unknown experimental factor could not be ruled out. HLA typing was unavailable for some donors at each locus, so association tests used only the typed subset. Across donors, most TCR sequences were observed very rarely, whereas some public TCRs were present in many individuals. The authors suggested that the approach could potentially be extended to other disease states and immunological phenotypes. In a later analysis, HLA-associated TCR beta chains showed more clonal expansion and lower generation probabilities than non-associated chains that were equally common. The 87-base-pair reads could not distinguish some IMGT-functional V segments, including TRBV6-2 and TRBV6-3, so those segments were excluded. Immune exposure information for the cohort was limited to CMV serostatus. A further reported finding was that TCR beta sequences accurately predicted the HLA-A and HLA-B alleles for most subjects in the first cohort. The cohort was sequenced for TCR beta chains only, and without alpha or paired-chain data the features that could be detected were limited. An earlier analysis of 450 to 750 of the donors showed that most TCR beta V segments appeared in productive rearrangements either about 90% or about 30% of the time, which broadly matched IMGT annotations.

V is pared back by 5 bases and J by 2 bases, with 12 bases lying between the germline termini. The germline V gene provides CDR1 SGHVS and CDR2 FQNEAQ. Measured from the cysteine to the phenylalanine, the CDR3 is 14 residues long. Just CDR3 DNA is preserved here, 42 bases in frame from base 1. The cohort comprised some 730 healthy bone marrow donors. All cohort members were sampled while nominally healthy, although unrecorded immune exposures were likely present. The donor tested CMV seronegative, placing the donor among the 300 to 400 seronegative members of the cohort. A peripheral blood sample was provided by each donor, and peripheral blood mononuclear cells were used for TCR beta sequencing. Genomic DNA extraction from the blood cell samples was performed with the Qiagen DNeasy Blood Extraction Kit. To prepare the library, the immunoSEQ multiplex PCR assay was applied. A mixture of 60 forward primers for TCR Vbeta segments and 13 reverse primers for TCR Jbeta segments was used in the multiplex PCR. The CDR3 region of rearranged TCR beta genes was amplified from genomic DNA with a multiplex PCR assay. The Illumina HiSeq System was used to sequence the amplified TCR beta libraries as 87-base-pair reads. As for the authors' bioinformatics: In a later analysis, 70 million to 95 million unique TCR beta chains were counted across the 666 repertoires, and roughly 9.9 million of these chains were shared by at least two donors. To remove PCR and sequencing errors, raw reads were error-corrected and collapsed into unique sequences using a nearest-neighbor algorithm that merged closely related sequences. Alignment of CDR3 sequences to IMGT reference sequences was used to assign V, D and J gene segments. For a sequence to be retained, at least a six-nucleotide match to both a V gene segment and a J gene segment was required. Rearrangements were classified as productive when the CDR3 lacked stop codons and remained in frame with V and J, and all other rearrangements were classified as non-productive. Following IMGT convention, CDR3 was defined as the stretch from the second conserved V-encoded cysteine to the conserved J-encoded phenylalanine. The earlier analysis of around 640 of the donors excluded sequences that lacked an unambiguous match to a single V gene segment. An earlier analysis of a few hundred of the donors classified V segments as functional when productive rearrangements were above 56.7% and as segregating when the standard deviation between donors was above 5%. A statistical classification framework was developed to diagnose cytomegalovirus status using the catalog of TCR beta chain sequences. In a later analysis, V and J genes were assigned by comparing TCR nucleotide sequences against IMGT/GENE-DB human TR gene sequences. A later analysis assigned CDR3 sequences and most-parsimonious VDJ recombination scenarios with the TCRdist pipeline. In a later analysis, every TCR beta chain was defined by the combination of its CDR3 amino acid sequence and its V-gene family, and reads without a unique V-gene family were dropped. As a way to deal with suspected cross-contamination and a sequencing artifact, a later analysis dropped 500 to 700 nucleotide sequences that were highly shared and had low generation probability. For each public chain, a later analysis derived a clonal expansion index from normalized ranks of inferred template counts within each repertoire. A later analysis computed generation probabilities with a VDJ recombination model fitted to out-of-frame rearrangements, and checked the results against IGoR. A later analysis scored TCR-TCR, TCR-HLA and TCR-CMV co-occurrence with hypergeometric tests, applying a repertoire-size bias correction to TCR pairs. False discovery rates were estimated in a later analysis by permuting HLA or CMV assignments 20 times. In a later analysis, co-occurring TCRs were grouped with DBSCAN, and TCRdist sequence similarity was added when clustering was performed within HLA-allele-positive subsets. Repertoires with fewer than 30,000 or more than 120,000 public chains, plus five repertoires with anomalous nucleotide sharing, were excluded from co-occurrence clustering. TCRdb obtained this table from immuneACCESS and retained in-frame rearrangements with V and J assigned. These tables miss some clones; where compared with another copy, unresolved V genes account for less than half of the shortfall, and the remainder is unexplained. Clone size and V and J calls were adopted from that table, with D and trimming inferred from the DNA. Across this sample there are fewer than 200,000 clones, with over 70% seen only once. Around 0.46% of the sample rests with the top ten.

The sample was PBMCs. The chain couples TRBV7-8 to TRBJ1-1; the D gene is perhaps TRBD1, from 5 matching bases. The clonotype comes from a woman in her 50s in good health and CMV-seronegative. CDR3 reads: CASSRSGFNTEAFF. The bases are TGTGCCAGCAGCCGTTCAGGGTTCAACACTGAAGCTTTCTTT. The CDR3, completed at both ends by the reference TRBV7-8 and TRBJ1-1 genes, gives the full variable domain GAGVSQSPRYKVAKRGQDVALRCDPISGHVSLFWYQQALGQGPEFLTYFQNEAQLDKSGLPSDRFFAERPEGSVSTLKIQRTQQEDSAVYLCASSRSGFNTEAFFGQGTRLTVV.